This T cell receptor beta chain was captured in a study of T cell repertoires in cytomegalovirus infection. Study-level background: HLA-C-restricted CMV epitopes, recently identified, and well-studied HLA-B-restricted ones were used by the study. Both a matching HLA type and CMV infection were indicated by public TCR beta signatures. Study observations and caveats: Carriers of CMV plus the relevant HLA were identified by cumulative public TCR beta family frequency. HLA-C-restricted CMV clonotypes gave the most frequent clonotype in two of eight donors.

Trimming took off 0 bases at V and 6 bases at J, with 5 bases between the two ends. The CDR3 has 12 residues. Germline V gene data show CDR1 as SGDLS and CDR2 as YYNGEE. TCRdb called the reads again in MiXCR, with one record for every CDR3 protein. The sample includes 80,000 or so distinct CDR3 sequences, roughly a quarter of them seen just once. A remark on this clonotype: Its antigen is unknown.

The clonotype comes from a human donor in good health (CMV status not recorded). Some clones in this sample may be carry-over from other donors' samples. The chain employs TRBV9 and TRBJ2-3; D gene unclear. Sequencing was performed on CD8+ T cells from cultured PBMCs, taken from culture after CMV antigen stimulation. Here the CDR3 reads CASSVDRDTQYF. The CDR3 DNA follows: TGTGCCAGCAGCGTAGATAGGGATACGCAGTATTTT.